This entry lists 13 T cell receptor beta chains sequenced from one sample in a study of blood T cell repertoires in COVID-19. The data were produced by immunoSEQ multiplex PCR, yet TCRdb's version contains in-frame clones alone and is incomplete. Here the sample spans approximately 160,000 clones, approximately 95% being singletons. Sequenced: peripheral blood. Receptors originate from an older woman with COVID-19, enrolled during active disease.

The chain recombines TRBV5-1 with TRBJ1-2; 7 bases are shared with TRBD1. CDR3 length equals 16 residues. V lost 1 base and J lost 4; bases outside the gene matches: 10. The germline CDR1 and CDR2 sequences are SGHRS and YFSETQ. The CDR3 sequence: CASSLSSDREVYGYTF. The CDR3 nucleotides read TGCGCCAGCAGCTTGTCCTCAGACAGGGAAGTCTATGGCTACACCTTC.

This clone was observed a handful of times. CDR3 residues: CASSLAQGVYGYTF. The CDR3 DNA reads as TGCGCCAGCAGCTTGGCCCAGGGGGTCTATGGCTACACCTTC. The V call is TRBV5-1, the J call TRBJ1-2; 7 bases agree with TRBD1. This CDR3 region has 14 residues. CDR1 SGHRS and CDR2 YFSETQ come from the germline V gene. V was clipped by 0 bases and J by 4 bases; unmatched bases: 3.

For the CDR3, the DNA is TGTGCCAGTTGTCCAAGGAGCTCCTACGAGCAGTACTTC. Translating gives CASCPRSSYEQYF. The chain employs TRBV2 and TRBJ2-7; no clear D gene. The V and J ends lost 9 bases and 0 bases respectively, with 12 bases between them. This CDR3 is 13 amino acids long. Looked up from germline, CDR1 is SNHLY and CDR2 is FYNNEI.

This sequence joins TRBV7-6 and TRBJ2-1; D may be TRBD2 (7 bases). CDR3 length: 13 amino acids. Per germline, CDR1 SGHVS and CDR2 FNYEAQ. V was clipped by 1 base and J by 9 bases, with 10 bases between them. The CDR3 nucleotides read TGTGCCAGCAGCTTAGGGAGGGGGGGTGAGCAGTTCTTC. This sequence encodes CASSLGRGGEQFF.

V is TRBV4-1 and J is TRBJ2-7; 7 bases align to TRBD1. CDR3 size: 15 residues. V lost 4 bases to trimming and J lost 4 bases; unmatched junction nucleotides: 10. From germline, CDR1 is MGHRA and CDR2 YSYEKL. DNA for the CDR3: TGCGCCAGCAGCCTCTCCCGCGACAGGGATTACGAGCAGTACTTC. As protein: CASSLSRDRDYEQYF.

The chain employs TRBV4-1 and TRBJ1-2, with 8 positions matching TRBD1. The CDR3 is 15 amino acids. Germline CDR1 reads MGHRA; CDR2 reads YSYEKL. Losses at the gene ends were 1 base for V and 8 bases for J; bases not matched to a gene: 9. CDR3 residues: CASSQALGQGHGYTF. Written as DNA, the CDR3 is TGCGCCAGCAGCCAAGCGCTCGGACAGGGCCACGGCTACACCTTC.

The genes are TRBV18 and TRBJ2-7; 7 bases agree with TRBD1. The J segment lost 7 bases and the V segment lost 2 bases, leaving 11 bases of the junction unmatched. CDR3 length equals 15 residues. CDR1 and CDR2 (germline): KGHSH, LQKENI. In DNA form, the CDR3 reads TGTGCCAGCTCACCATCGACAGGGTTAGGGGGTGAGCAGTACTTC. This gives the protein CASSPSTGLGGEQYF.

The gene calls are TRBV6-1 and TRBJ1-5; the D gene is possibly TRBD1 (5 bases). Germline V CDR1 and CDR2: MNHNS, SASEGT. Trimming cost V 1 base and J 7 bases, with 11 bases left between them. This CDR3 contains 14 residues. CDR3 residues: CASSEGSGRQPQHF. The CDR3 DNA sequence: TGTGCCAGCAGTGAAGGGTCAGGGAGGCAGCCCCAGCATTTT.

The genes are TRBV7-2 and TRBJ2-4; no reliable D call. V was shortened by 1 base and J by 0 bases, with 10 bases between the two germline ends. Germline V gene lookup returns CDR1 SGHTA and CDR2 FQGNSA. The CDR3 runs to 16 residues. CDR3 protein: CASSLDVLLAKNIQYF. The CDR3, as DNA: TGTGCCAGCAGCTTAGATGTGTTACTAGCCAAAAACATTCAGTACTTC.

The CDR3: CASSPGLAGPQETQYF. CDR3 DNA: TGTGCCAGCAGCCCAGGACTAGCGGGCCCTCAAGAGACCCAGTACTTC. The genes are TRBV7-3 and TRBJ2-5, with 11 bases identical to TRBD2. The germline CDR1 and CDR2 sequences are SGHTA and FQGTGA. Trimming took 5 bases from V and 2 from J; bases not matched to a gene: 7. The length of the CDR3 is 16 residues. Using reference TRBV7-3 and TRBJ2-5 for the parts outside the CDR3, the full variable domain is GAGVSQTPSNKVTEKGKYVELRCDPISGHTALYWYRQSLGQGPEFLIYFQGTGAADDSGLPNDRFFAVRPEGSVSTLKIQRTERGDSAVYLCASSPGLAGPQETQYFGPGTRLLVL.

This clone has just one count. V is TRBV7-9 and J is TRBJ1-6; tentative D call: TRBD1 (6 bases). This CDR3 is built from 15 residues. CDR1 is SEHNR and CDR2 is FQNEAQ in the germline V gene (reference sequence). Trimming stripped 5 bases from V and 5 bases from J, with 13 bases between. CDR3 sequence reads: CASSRWTDHNSPLHF. The DNA of the CDR3 is TGTGCCAGCAGCCGATGGACAGACCATAATTCACCCCTCCACTTT.

This clone has a single count. J is TRBJ1-5 and V is TRBV6-2 or TRBV6-3; D unresolved. Per the germline V gene, CDR1 is MNHEY and CDR2 is SVGEGT. With 1 base removed from V and 0 bases from J, the gap between germline ends came to 7 bases. CDR3 length: 15 residues. CDR3 residues: CASSYLFRSNQPQHF. The DNA for the CDR3 is TGTGCCAGCAGTTACTTATTTCGTAGCAATCAGCCCCAGCATTTT.

This chain links TRBV7-8 with TRBJ1-2, with D possibly matching TRBD1 (6 bases). V lost 5 bases and J lost 10, with 26 bases in between. CDR1 is SGHVS and CDR2 is FQNEAQ in the germline V gene. The CDR3 runs 16 residues. The CDR3 reads CASSQPGQSPSNHYTF. The CDR3 DNA reads TGTGCCAGCAGCCAACCCGGACAGTCTCCCAGTAATCACTACACCTTC.